This T cell receptor beta chain was captured in a study of blood T cell repertoires in COVID-19. Study-wide context: T cells, B-cell-depleted T cells, or PBMCs provided the cDNA or gDNA that served as material.

Profiled with immunoSEQ multiplex PCR; TCRdb holds only in-frame clones, not every one. The sample yields approximately 38,000 clones, 87% seen once. The CDR3 consists of 17 residues. The V end lost 3 bases, the J end lost 6 bases, and 20 bases lay between the germline ends. CDR1 and CDR2 (germline): KGHDR, SFDVKD. V usage is TRBV24-1 and J usage is TRBJ1-5; TRBD1 is a possible D gene (6 bases). This clonotype originated in a man in his fifties or sixties with COVID-19, enrolled during active disease. The sequenced sample was peripheral blood. The CDR3 reads CATSDADPRGNSQPQHF. The CDR3, as DNA: TGTGCCACCAGTGATGCGGACCCGAGGGGGAACAGTCAGCCCCAGCATTTT.